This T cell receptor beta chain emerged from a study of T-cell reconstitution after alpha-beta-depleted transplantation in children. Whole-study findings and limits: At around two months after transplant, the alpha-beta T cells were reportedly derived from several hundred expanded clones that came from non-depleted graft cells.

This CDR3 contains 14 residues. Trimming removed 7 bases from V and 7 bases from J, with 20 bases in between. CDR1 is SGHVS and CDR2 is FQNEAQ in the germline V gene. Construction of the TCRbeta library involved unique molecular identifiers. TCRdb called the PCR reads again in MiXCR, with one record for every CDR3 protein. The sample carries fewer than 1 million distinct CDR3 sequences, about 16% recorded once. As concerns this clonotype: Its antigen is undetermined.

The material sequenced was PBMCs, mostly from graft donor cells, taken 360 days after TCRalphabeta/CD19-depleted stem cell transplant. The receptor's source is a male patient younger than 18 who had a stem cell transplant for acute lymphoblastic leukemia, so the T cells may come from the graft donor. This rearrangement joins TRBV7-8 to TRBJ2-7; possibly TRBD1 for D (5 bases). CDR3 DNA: TGTGCCAGCACCCTTGGCGACAGTCCTCCAGAGCAGTACTTC. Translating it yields CASTLGDSPPEQYF.